This paragraph covers one T cell receptor beta chain sequence. Germline CDR1 is LNHNV and CDR2 is YYDKDF (reference sequence). The V end was cut by 5 bases, the J end by 0 bases, with 7 bases between. This CDR3 region has 13 residues. This entry comes from a study of blood T cell repertoires in COVID-19. The method was immunoSEQ multiplex PCR; TCRdb's version includes in-frame clones alone and lacks a portion of them. Here the sample spans roughly 400,000 clones, approximately 90% being singletons. This clonotype was obtained from a man aged 30-40 years who had recovered from COVID-19. This chain connects TRBV15 to TRBJ1-1; D possibly corresponds to TRBD1 (5 bases). Material: PBMCs or T cells enriched from blood (not recorded which). CDR3 bases: TGTGCCACCAGCCAGGGAATGAACACTGAAGCTTTCTTT. Amino acid sequence: CATSQGMNTEAFF. Full variable domain (outside the CDR3, taken from reference TRBV15 and TRBJ1-1): DAMVIQNPRYQVTQFGKPVTLSCSQTLNHNVMYWYQQKSSQAPKLLFHYYDKDFNNEADTPDNFQSRRPNTSFCFLDIRSPGLGDTAMYLCATSQGMNTEAFFGQGTRLTVV.